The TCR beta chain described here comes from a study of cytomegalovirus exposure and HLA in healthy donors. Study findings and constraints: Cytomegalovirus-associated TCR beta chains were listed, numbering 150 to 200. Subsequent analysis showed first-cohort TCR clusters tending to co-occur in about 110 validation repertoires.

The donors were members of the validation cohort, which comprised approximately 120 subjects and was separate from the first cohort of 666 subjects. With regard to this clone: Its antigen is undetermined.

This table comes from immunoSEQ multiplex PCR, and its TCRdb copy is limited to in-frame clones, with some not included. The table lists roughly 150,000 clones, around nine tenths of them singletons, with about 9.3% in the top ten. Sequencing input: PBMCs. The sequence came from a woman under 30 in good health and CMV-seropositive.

The CDR3 protein is CASSIGTSGSDEQFF. DNA of the CDR3: TGTGCCAGTAGTATAGGGACTAGCGGGAGCGATGAGCAGTTCTTC. V usage is TRBV19 and J usage is TRBJ2-1; 13 positions agree with TRBD2. Germline V CDR1 and CDR2: LNHDA, SQIVND (reference sequence). The CDR3 covers 15 residues. V lost 1 base to trimming and J lost 8 bases; unmatched junction nucleotides: 2.